These T cell receptor beta chains were read from a single sample in a study of shared clonotypes between healthy human individuals. Some clones are missing from TCRdb's copy, which holds only in-frame ones; the method was immunoSEQ multiplex PCR. The table records millions of clones, roughly 96% of them present only once. Sequencing was carried out using naive CD4+ T cells sorted from blood. The receptors derive from a man between 18 and 29 years old in good health. Both conserved end residues are part of each CDR3. Fields, in order: V gene, CDR3 protein.

TRBV6-1,CASSPQRGFQETQYF
TRBV6-5,CASSYSRTGGQPQHF
TRBV30,CAWRQGALRDTEAFF
TRBV2,CASIKSYEQYF
TRBV19,CASSIVQGNQPQHF
TRBV5-1,CASSARLETQYF
TRBV27,CASSLLPWTVGSDIYGYTF
TRBV10-3,CAISGDHGGYEQYF
TRBV30,CACPKWTVHGYTF
TRBV7-9,CASSLTGALAEQYF
TRBV4-1,CASSQQGPDTQYF
TRBV10-3,CAISEYKDQPQHF
TRBV5-1,CASSTGDSPLHF
TRBV18,CASSPGTHTEAFF
TRBV7-2,CASSLLSANYEQYF
TRBV9,CASSVDRYTGELFF
TRBV7-2,CASSPHAALGTGELFF
TRBV5-8,CASSLDSGYTF
TRBV6-1,CASRSEGAGGYTF
TRBV29-1,CSLEDHRNTEAFF
TRBV9,CASSEGTGIGYTF
TRBV28,CASLDTANTGELFF
TRBV18,CASSREGGPDTQYF
TRBV18,CASSNSRRSTDTQYF
TRBV5-8,CASSLRSGYEQYF
TRBV4-3,CASSQGPGQVSSYEQYF
TRBV25-1,CASSPHRTGVGREAFF
TRBV7-6,CASSLEAAGNNEQFF
TRBV6-1,CASSEWGQVYNEQFF
TRBV5-1,CASSRTGGPYEQYF
TRBV5-1,CASSMRQGTPGELFF
TRBV28,CASSSPGPQPQHF
TRBV29-1,CSVGEGKTQYF
TRBV6-1,CATGRGGQPQHF
TRBV5-8,CASTSRPGLAGMGSYEQYF
TRBV7-2,CASTEGGGQGSPLHF
TRBV10-3,CAISESGGTNTEAFF
TRBV20-1,CSAGPSPLHF
TRBV20-1,CSARDGSEQYF
TRBV7-8,CASSLEPPSGVRTQETQYF
TRBV2,CASSERVYSTDTQYF
TRBV6-6,CASSPSRANTGELFF
TRBV5-6,CASSLDRGLKNTEAFF
TRBV9,CASTTGRANEKLFF
TRBV2,CASSVGRGGAYEQYF
TRBV11-3,CASSPAAGTKQFF
TRBV7-2,CASSYSTIGSYEQYF
TRBV6-5,CASTAHGVLYYEQYF
TRBV28,CASSTGQGRSYEQYF
TRBV6-5,CASSYWAGGSHEQFF
TRBV10-3,CAITRALQETQYF
TRBV10-1,CASSADRVPGELFF
TRBV5-1,CASSLTAGRSYEQYF
TRBV19,CASRASGTETQYF
TRBV6-6,CASSLQGRNTEAFF